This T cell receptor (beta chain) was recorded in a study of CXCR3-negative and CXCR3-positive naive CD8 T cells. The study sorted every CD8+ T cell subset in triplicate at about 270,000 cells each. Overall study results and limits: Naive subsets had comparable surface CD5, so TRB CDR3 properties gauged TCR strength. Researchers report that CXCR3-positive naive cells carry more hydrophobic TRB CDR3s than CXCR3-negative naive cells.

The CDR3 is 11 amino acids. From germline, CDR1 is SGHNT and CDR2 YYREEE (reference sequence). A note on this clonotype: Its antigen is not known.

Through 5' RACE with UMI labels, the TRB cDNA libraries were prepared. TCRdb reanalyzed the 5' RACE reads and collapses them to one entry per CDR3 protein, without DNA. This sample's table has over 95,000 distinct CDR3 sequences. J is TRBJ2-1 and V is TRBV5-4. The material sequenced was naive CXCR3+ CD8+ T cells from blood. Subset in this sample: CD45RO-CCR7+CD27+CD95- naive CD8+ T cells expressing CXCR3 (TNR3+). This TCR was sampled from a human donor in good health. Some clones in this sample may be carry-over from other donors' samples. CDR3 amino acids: CASSLWDEQFF. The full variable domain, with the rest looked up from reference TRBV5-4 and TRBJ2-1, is ETGVTQSPTHLIKTRGQQVTLRCSSQSGHNTVSWYQQALGQGPQFIFQYYREEENGRGNFPPRFSGLQFPNYSSELNVNALELDDSALYLCASSLWDEQFFGPGTRLTVL.